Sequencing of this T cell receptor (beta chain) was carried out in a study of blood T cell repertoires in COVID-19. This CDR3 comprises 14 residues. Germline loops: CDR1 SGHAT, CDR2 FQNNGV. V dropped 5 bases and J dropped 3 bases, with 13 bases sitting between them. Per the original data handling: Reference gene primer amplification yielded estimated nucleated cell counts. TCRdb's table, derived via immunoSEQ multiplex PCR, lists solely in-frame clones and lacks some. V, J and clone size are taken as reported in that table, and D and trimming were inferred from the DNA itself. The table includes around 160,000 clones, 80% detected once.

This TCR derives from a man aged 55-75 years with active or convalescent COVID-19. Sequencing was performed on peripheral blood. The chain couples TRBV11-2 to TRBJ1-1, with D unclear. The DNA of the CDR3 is TGTGCCAGCAGCATGACGGGTGTCGACACTGAAGCTTTCTTT. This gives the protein CASSMTGVDTEAFF.